This TCR beta chain comes out of a study of cytomegalovirus exposure and HLA in healthy donors. Study-level points and caveats: Per a prior analysis, the majority of TCR beta V segments were productive roughly 87% or roughly 30% of the time.

About this clone itself: Its antigen remains unknown.

The study ran its PCR with 60 Vbeta and 13 Jbeta primers. Under the authors' procedure: In a later analysis, about 11 million of tens of millions of unique beta chains occurred in at least two donors. Profiled with immunoSEQ multiplex PCR; TCRdb holds only in-frame clones, not every one. V and J calls plus clone size are reproduced from that table; the DNA served to infer D and trimming. The sample has roughly 110,000 clones, 65% to 80% seen once. The CDR3 totals 15 residues. The junction had 11 bases not matched to a gene; V was cut back by 4 bases and J by 8 bases. The germline CDR1 and CDR2 sequences are SQVTM and ANQGSEA.

Sequencing was done on a sample of PBMCs. The rearrangement links TRBV29-1 to TRBJ1-5; TRBD1 matches at 10 bases. The TCR originated in a man aged 55 to 69 in good health and CMV-seronegative. DNA for the CDR3: TGCAGCGTTGTACTCACCGGGACAGGGGATGAGCCCCAGCATTTT. Encoded protein: CSVVLTGTGDEPQHF. The full variable domain, completed using reference TRBV29-1 and TRBJ1-5, is SAVISQKPSRDICQRGTSLTIQCQVDSQVTMMFWYRQQPGQSLTLIATANQGSEATYESGFVIDKFPISRPNLTFSTLTVSNMSPEDSSIYLCSVVLTGTGDEPQHFGDGTRLSIL.